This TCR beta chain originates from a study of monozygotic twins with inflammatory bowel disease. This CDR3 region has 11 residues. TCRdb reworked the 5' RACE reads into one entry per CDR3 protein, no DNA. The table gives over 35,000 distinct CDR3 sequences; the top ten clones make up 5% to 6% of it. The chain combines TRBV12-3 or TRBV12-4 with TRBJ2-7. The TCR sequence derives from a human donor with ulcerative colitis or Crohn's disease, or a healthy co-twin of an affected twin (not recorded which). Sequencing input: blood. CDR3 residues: CASSPAYEQYF.